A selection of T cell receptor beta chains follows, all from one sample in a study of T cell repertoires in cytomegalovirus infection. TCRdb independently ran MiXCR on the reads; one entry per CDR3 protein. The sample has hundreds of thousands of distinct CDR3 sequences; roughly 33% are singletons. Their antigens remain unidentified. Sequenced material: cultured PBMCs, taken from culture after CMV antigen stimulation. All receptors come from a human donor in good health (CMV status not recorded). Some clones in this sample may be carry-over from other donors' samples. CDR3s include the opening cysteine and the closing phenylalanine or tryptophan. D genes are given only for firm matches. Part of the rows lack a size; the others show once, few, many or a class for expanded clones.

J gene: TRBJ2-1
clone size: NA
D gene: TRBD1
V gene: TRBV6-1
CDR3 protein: CASSVDRVNEQFF
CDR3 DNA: TGTGCCAGCAGTGTAGACAGGGTGAATGAGCAGTTCTTC

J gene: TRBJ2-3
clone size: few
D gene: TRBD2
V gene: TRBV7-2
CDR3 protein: CASSLNRGGLTDTQYF
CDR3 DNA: TGTGCCAGCAGCCTCAATCGGGGGGGCCTGACAGATACGCAGTATTTT

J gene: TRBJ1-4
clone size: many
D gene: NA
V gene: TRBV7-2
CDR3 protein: CASSLMGLSEKLFF
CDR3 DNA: TGTGCCAGCAGCTTAATGGGGTTAAGTGAAAAACTGTTTTTT

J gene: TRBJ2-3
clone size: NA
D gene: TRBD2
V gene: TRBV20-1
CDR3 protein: CSARDSRGGGPSDTQYF
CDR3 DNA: TGCAGTGCTAGAGACTCCCGGGGGGGAGGGCCATCAGATACGCAGTATTTT

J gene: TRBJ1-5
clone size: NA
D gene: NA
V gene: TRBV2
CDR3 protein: CASREQEGPGPQHF
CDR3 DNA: TGTGCCAGCAGGGAACAAGAAGGGCCCGGGCCCCAGCATTTT

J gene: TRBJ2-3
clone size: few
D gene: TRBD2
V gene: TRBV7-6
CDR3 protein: CASSLEGLGLAGVTDTQYF
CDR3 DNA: TGTGCCAGCAGCTTAGAAGGACTCGGGCTAGCGGGGGTAACAGATACGCAGTATTTT

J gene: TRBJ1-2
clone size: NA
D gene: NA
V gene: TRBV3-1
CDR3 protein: CASSQGDNYGYTF
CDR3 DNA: TGTGCCAGCAGCCAGGGCGATAACTATGGCTACACCTTC

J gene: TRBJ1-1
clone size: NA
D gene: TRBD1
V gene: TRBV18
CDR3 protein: CASSPRQGTNTEAFF
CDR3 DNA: TGTGCCAGCTCACCCAGACAGGGGACGAACACTGAAGCTTTCTTT

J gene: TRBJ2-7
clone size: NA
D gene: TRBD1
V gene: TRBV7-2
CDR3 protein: CASSIGGQESYEQYF
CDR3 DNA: TGTGCCAGCAGCATTGGCGGACAGGAGTCCTACGAGCAGTACTTC

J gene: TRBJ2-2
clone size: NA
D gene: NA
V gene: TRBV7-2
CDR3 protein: CASSLALDTGELFF
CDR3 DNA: TGTGCCAGCAGCTTAGCGCTGGACACCGGGGAGCTGTTTTTT

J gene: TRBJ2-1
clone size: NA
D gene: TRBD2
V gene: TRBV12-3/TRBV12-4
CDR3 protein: CASSFDGGRSEQFF
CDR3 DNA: TGTGCCAGCAGTTTTGATGGCGGGAGGAGTGAGCAGTTCTTC

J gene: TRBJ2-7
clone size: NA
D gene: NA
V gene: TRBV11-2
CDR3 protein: CASSSVDGTGTYEQYF
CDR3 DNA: TGTGCCAGCAGCTCAGTTGACGGGACTGGGACCTACGAGCAGTACTTC

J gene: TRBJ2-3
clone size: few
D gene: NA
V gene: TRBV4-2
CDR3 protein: CASSHPERGDTQYF
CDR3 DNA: TGTGCCAGCAGCCACCCCGAGAGGGGGGATACGCAGTATTTT

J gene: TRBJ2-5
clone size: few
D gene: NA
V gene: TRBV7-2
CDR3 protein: CASKRGETQYF
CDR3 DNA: TGTGCCAGCAAAAGGGGAGAGACCCAGTACTTC

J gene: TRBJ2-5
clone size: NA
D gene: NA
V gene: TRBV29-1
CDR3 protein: CSVSAGQETQYF
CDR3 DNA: TGCAGCGTTTCGGCAGGGCAAGAGACCCAGTACTTC

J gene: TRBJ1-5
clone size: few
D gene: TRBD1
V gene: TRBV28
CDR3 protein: CASGQGDQPQHF
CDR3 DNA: TGTGCCAGCGGACAGGGCGATCAGCCCCAGCATTTT

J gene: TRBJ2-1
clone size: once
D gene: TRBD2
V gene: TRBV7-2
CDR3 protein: CASSLERTSSYNEQFF
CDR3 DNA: TGTGCCAGCAGCTTAGAGCGGACTAGTAGCTACAATGAGCAGTTCTTC

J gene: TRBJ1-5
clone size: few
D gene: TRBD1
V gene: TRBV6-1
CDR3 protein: CASRYRGKINQPQHF
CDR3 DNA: TGTGCCAGCAGATACAGGGGGAAAATCAATCAGCCCCAGCATTTT

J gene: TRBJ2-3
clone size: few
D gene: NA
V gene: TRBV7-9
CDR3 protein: CASSPLVSTDTQYF
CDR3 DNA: TGTGCCAGCAGCCCGCTAGTAAGCACAGATACGCAGTATTTT

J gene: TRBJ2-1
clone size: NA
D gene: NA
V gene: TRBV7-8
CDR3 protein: CASSLAARGIIDEQFF
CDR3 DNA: TGTGCCAGCAGCTTAGCTGCCAGGGGAATTATCGATGAGCAGTTCTTC

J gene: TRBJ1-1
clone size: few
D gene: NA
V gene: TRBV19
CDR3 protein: CASSNQGPRANTEAFF
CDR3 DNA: TGTGCCAGTAGTAATCAGGGGCCCAGGGCGAACACTGAAGCTTTCTTT

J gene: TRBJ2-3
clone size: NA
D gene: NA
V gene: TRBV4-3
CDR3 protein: CASSSEKAGEADTQYF
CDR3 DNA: TGCGCCAGCAGCTCCGAGAAGGCAGGGGAGGCAGATACGCAGTATTTT

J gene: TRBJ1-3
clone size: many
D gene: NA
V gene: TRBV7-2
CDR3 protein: CASSLGYLWVSGNTIYF
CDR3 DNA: TGTGCCAGCAGCTTAGGATATCTATGGGTCTCTGGAAACACCATATATTTT

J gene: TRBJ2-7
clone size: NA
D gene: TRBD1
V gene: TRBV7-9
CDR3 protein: CASSGTDSYEQYF
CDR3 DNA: TGTGCCAGTTCCGGGACAGACTCCTACGAGCAGTACTTC

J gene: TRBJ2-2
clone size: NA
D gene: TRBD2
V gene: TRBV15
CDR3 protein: CATSPSSGRVTGELFF
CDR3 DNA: TGTGCCACCAGCCCATCTAGCGGGAGGGTCACCGGGGAGCTGTTTTTT

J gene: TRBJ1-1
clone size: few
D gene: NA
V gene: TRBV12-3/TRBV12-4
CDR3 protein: CATLDLGDTEAFF
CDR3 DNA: TGTGCCACCCTAGACCTTGGGGACACTGAAGCTTTCTTT

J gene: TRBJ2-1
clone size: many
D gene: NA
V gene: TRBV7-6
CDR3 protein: CASSLASYGEQFF
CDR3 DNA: TGTGCCAGCAGCTTAGCTAGCTATGGTGAGCAGTTCTTC

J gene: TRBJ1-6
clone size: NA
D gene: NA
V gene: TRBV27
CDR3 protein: CASSLAFYPEGRSGSPLHF
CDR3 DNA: TGTGCCAGCAGTTTAGCGTTCTATCCTGAGGGCAGGAGTGGTTCACCCCTCCACTTT

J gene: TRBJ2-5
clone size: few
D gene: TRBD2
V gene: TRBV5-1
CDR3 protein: CASKRLAGQETQYF
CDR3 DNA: TGCGCCAGCAAGCGACTAGCGGGCCAAGAGACCCAGTACTTC

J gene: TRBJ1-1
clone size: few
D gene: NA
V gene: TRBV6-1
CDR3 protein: CASSPGRFGNTEAFF
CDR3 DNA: TGTGCCAGCAGCCCCGGAAGGTTCGGGAACACTGAAGCTTTCTTT

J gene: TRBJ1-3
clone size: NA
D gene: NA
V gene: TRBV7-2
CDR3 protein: CASSLSDGRGNTIYF
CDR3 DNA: TGTGCCAGCAGCTTAAGCGACGGCCGAGGAAACACCATATATTTT

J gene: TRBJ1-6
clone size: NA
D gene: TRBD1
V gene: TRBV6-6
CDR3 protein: CASRAGQGIVALHF
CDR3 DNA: TGTGCCAGCAGGGCGGGACAGGGGATTGTGGCCCTCCACTTT